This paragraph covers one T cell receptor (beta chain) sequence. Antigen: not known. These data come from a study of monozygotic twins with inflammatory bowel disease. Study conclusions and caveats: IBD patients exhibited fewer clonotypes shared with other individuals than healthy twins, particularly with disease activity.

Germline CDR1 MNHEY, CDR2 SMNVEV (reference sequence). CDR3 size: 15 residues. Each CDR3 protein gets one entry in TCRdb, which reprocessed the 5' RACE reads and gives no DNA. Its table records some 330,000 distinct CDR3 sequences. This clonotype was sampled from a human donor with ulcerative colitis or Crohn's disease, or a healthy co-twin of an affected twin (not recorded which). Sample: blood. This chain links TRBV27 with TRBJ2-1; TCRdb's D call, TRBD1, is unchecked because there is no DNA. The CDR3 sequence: CASSTGLAPLGEQFF.